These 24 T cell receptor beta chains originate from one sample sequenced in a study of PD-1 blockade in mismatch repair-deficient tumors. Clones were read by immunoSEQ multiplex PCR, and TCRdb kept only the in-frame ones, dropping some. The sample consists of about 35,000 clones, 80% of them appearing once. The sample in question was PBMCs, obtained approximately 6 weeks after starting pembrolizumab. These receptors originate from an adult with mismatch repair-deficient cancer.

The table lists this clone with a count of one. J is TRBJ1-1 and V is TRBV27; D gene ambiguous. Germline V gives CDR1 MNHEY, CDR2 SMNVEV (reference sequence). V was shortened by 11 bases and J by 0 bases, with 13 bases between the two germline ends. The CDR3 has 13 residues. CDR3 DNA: TGTGCCTCAGGCTCCGGCGTGAACACTGAAGCTTTCTTT. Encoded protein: CASGSGVNTEAFF.

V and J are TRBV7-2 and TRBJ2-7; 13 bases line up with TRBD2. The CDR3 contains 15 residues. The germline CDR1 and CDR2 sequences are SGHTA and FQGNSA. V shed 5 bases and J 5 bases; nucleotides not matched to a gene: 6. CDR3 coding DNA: TGTGCCAGCAGCCCTAGCGGGACTAGCGGGAACGAGCAGTACTTC. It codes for CASSPSGTSGNEQYF.

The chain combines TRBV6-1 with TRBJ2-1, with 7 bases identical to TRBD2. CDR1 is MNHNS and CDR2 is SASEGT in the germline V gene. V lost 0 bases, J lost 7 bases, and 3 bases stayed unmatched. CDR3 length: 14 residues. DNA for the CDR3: TGTGCCAGCAGTGAAGCGGAGGGAGGGAATGAGCAGTTCTTC. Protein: CASSEAEGGNEQFF.

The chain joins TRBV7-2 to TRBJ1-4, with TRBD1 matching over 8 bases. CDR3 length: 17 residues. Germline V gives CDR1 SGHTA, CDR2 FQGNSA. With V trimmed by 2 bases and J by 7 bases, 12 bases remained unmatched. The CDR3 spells CASSLSSWTGRGEKLFF. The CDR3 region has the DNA TGTGCCAGCAGCTTAAGTTCTTGGACAGGGAGGGGTGAAAAACTGTTTTTT. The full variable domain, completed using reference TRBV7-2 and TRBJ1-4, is GAGVSQSPSNKVTEKGKDVELRCDPISGHTALYWYRQSLGQGLEFLIYFQGNSAPDKSGLPSDRFSAERTGGSVSTLTIQRTQQEDSAVYLCASSLSSWTGRGEKLFFGSGTQLSVL.

The CDR3 DNA reads TGTGCCATCAGTCTGATCGGGCAAGAGACCCAGTACTTC. This encodes CAISLIGQETQYF. The chain employs TRBV10-3 and TRBJ2-5, with D unclear. Trimming removed 5 bases at V and 2 bases at J, with 9 bases between. CDR1 is ENHRY and CDR2 is SYGVKD in the germline V gene. The CDR3 loop spans 13 amino acids.

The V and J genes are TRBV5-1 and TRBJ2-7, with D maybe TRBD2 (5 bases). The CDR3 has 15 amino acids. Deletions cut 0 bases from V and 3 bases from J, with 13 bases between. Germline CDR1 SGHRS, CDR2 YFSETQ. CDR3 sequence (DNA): TGCGCCAGCAGCTTGGGACTATTCGGCAACTACGAGCAGTACTTC. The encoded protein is CASSLGLFGNYEQYF.

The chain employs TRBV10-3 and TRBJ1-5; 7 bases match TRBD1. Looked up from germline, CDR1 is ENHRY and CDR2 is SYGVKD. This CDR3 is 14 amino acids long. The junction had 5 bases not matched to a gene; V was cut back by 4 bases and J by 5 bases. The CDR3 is CAISGQGLDQPQHF. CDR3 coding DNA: TGTGCCATCAGTGGACAGGGCCTGGATCAGCCCCAGCATTTT.

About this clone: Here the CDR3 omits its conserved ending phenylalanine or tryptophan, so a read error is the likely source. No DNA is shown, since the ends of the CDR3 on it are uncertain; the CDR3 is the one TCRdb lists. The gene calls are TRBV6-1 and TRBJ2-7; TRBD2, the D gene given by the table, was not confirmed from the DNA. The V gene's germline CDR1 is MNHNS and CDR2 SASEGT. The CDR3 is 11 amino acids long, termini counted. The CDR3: CASSEGTSGRL.

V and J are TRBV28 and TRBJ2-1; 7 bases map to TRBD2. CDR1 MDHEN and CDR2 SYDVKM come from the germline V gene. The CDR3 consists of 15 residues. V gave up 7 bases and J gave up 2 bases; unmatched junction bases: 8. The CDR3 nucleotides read TGTGCCAGCACCCGAACTAGCGCAACCTACAATGAGCAGTTCTTC. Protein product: CASTRTSATYNEQFF.

CDR3 protein: CASSPGTATDTQYF. In DNA, the CDR3 is TGCGCCAGCAGCCCAGGGACAGCCACAGATACGCAGTATTTT. V gene TRBV5-1 combines with J gene TRBJ2-3; 7 bases align to TRBD1. This CDR3 has 14 amino acids. V trimming: 4 bases; J trimming: 2 bases; junction bases outside the gene matches: 4. In germline, CDR1 is SGHRS, CDR2 YFSETQ.

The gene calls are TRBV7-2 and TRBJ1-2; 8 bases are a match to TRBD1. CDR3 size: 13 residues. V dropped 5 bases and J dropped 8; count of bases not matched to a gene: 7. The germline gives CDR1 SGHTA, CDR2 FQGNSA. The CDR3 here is CASSVTGGDGYTF. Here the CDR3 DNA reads TGTGCCAGCAGCGTCACAGGGGGAGACGGCTACACCTTC.

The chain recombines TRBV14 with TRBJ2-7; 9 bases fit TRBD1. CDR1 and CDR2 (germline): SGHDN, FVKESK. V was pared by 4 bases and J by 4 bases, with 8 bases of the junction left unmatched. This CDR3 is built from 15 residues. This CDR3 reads CASSLPGQGSYEQYF. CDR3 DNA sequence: TGTGCCAGCAGCCTACCGGGACAGGGCTCTTACGAGCAGTACTTC. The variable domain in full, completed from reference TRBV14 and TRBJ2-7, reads EAGVTQFPSHSVIEKGQTVTLRCDPISGHDNLYWYRRVMGKEIKFLLHFVKESKQDESGMPNNRFLAERTGGTYSTLKVQPAELEDSGVYFCASSLPGQGSYEQYFGPGTRLTVT.

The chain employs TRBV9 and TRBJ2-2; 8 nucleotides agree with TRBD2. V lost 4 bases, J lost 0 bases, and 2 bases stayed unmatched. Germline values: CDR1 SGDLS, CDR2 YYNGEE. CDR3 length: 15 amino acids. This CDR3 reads CASSRGGANTGELFF. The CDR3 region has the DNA TGTGCCAGCAGCCGGGGGGGGGCGAACACCGGGGAGCTGTTTTTT.

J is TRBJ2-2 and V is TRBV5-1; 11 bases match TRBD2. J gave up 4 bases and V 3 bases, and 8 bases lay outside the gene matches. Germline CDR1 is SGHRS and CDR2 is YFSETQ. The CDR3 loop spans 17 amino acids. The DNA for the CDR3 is TGCGCCAGCAGCTCATCTCGGACTAGCGGGCCCACCGGGGAGCTGTTTTTT. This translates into CASSSSRTSGPTGELFF.

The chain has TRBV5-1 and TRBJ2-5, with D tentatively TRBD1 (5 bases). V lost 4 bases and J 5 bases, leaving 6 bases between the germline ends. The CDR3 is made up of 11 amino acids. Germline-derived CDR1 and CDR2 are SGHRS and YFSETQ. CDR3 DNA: TGCGCCAGCAGCAAGGGGGAGACCCAGTACTTC. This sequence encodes CASSKGETQYF.

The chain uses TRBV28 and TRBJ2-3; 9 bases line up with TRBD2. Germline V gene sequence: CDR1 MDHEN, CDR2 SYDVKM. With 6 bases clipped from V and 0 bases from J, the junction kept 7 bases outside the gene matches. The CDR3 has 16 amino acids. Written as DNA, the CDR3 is TGTGCCAGCAGACTCGGGACTAGCCCTAGCACAGATACGCAGTATTTT. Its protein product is CASRLGTSPSTDTQYF.

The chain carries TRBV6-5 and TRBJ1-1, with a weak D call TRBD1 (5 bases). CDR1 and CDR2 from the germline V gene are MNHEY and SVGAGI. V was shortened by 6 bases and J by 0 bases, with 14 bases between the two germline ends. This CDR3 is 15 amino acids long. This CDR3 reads CASRGAGKMNTEAFF. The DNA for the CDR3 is TGTGCCAGCAGAGGCGCAGGGAAGATGAACACTGAAGCTTTCTTT.

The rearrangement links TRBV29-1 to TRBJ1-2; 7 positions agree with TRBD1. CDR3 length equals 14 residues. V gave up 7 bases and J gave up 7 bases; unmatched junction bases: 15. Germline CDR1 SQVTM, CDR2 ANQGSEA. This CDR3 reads CSAVGQGVLGGYTF. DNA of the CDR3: TGCAGCGCTGTGGGGCAGGGGGTGTTAGGTGGCTACACCTTC.

The DNA for the CDR3 is TGTGCCAGCAGCCGACTAGCGGGGTTTTCCTACGAGCAGTACTTC. It codes for CASSRLAGFSYEQYF. J is TRBJ2-5 and V is TRBV6-5, with 11 bases aligning to TRBD2. The J call could be wrong; TRBJ2-7 is a better fit for the DNA end. The CDR3 extends over 15 amino acids. In germline, CDR1 is MNHEY, CDR2 SVGAGI.

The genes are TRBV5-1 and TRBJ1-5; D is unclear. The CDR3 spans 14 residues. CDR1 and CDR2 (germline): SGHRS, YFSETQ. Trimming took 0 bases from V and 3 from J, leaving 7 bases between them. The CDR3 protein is CASSLGSLNQPQHF. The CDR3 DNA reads TGCGCCAGCAGCTTGGGAAGCCTCAATCAGCCCCAGCATTTT.

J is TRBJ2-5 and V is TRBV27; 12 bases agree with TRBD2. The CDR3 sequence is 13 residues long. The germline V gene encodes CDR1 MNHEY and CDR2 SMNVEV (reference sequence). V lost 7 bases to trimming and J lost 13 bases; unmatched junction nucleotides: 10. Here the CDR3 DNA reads TGTGCCAGCACCTCACCCGGACTAGCGGGAACGTACTTC. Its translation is CASTSPGLAGTYF.

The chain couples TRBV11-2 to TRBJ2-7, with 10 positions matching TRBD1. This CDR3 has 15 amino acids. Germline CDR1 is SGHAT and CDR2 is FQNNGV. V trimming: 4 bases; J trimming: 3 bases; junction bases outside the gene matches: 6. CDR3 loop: CASSSRDRGFYEQYF. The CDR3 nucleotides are TGTGCCAGCAGCTCCCGGGACAGGGGTTTCTACGAGCAGTACTTC.

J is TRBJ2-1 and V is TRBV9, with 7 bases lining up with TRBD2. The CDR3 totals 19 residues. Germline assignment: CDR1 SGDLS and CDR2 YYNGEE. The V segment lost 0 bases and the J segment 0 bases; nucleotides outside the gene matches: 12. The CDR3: CASSVVPLVAGHSYNEQFF. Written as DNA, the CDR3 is TGTGCCAGCAGCGTAGTTCCCCTAGTAGCGGGCCACTCCTACAATGAGCAGTTCTTC.

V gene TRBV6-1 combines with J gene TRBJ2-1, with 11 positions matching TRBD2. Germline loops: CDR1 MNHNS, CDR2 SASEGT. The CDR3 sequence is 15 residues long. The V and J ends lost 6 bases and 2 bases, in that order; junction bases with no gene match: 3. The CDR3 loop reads CASRGLAETYNEQFF. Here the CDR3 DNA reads TGTGCCAGCAGGGGACTAGCGGAAACCTACAATGAGCAGTTCTTC.